A selection of T cell receptor beta chains follows, all from one sample in a study of blood T cell repertoires in COVID-19. The assay was immunoSEQ multiplex PCR, and TCRdb's table has in-frame clones only and misses some. Of around 300,000 clones listed, roughly 90% were seen once; the top ten hold about 6.8%. The sample was peripheral blood. Every receptor here comes from a woman aged 25 to 39 with COVID-19, enrolled during active disease. Each CDR3 is given with its conserved first and last residue. Fields, in order: clone size, J gene, CDR3 length, D gene, V gene, CDR3 DNA, CDR3 protein. The D gene is left open where the match is weak. Clone size is shown for a subset of rows, as once, few, many or a class of expanded clone.

clone_size: -; j_call: TRBJ2-7; cdr3_length: 15; d_call: TRBD2; v_call: TRBV6-2/TRBV6-3; cdr3_nt: TGTGCCAGCAGCCAGACTAGCGGGGTCTCCTACGAGCAGTACTTC; cdr3_aa: CASSQTSGVSYEQYF
clone_size: -; j_call: TRBJ2-5; cdr3_length: 12; d_call: -; v_call: TRBV2; cdr3_nt: TGTGCCAGCAGTTTGCTAGAAGAGACCCAGTACTTC; cdr3_aa: CASSLLEETQYF
clone_size: -; j_call: TRBJ2-1; cdr3_length: 16; d_call: TRBD2; v_call: TRBV28; cdr3_nt: TGTGCCAGCAGCCCCTTTCGGGCGGGAGGTAGCAATGAGCAGTTCTTC; cdr3_aa: CASSPFRAGGSNEQFF
clone_size: -; j_call: TRBJ2-1; cdr3_length: 15; d_call: TRBD2; v_call: TRBV7-9; cdr3_nt: TGTGCCAGCAGCCAGACTAGCGGGAGGGGAAAGGAGCAGTTCTTC; cdr3_aa: CASSQTSGRGKEQFF
clone_size: -; j_call: TRBJ2-7; cdr3_length: 14; d_call: -; v_call: TRBV7-9; cdr3_nt: TGTGCCAGCAGCAGGACAGATCCCCCCTACGAGCAGTACTTC; cdr3_aa: CASSRTDPPYEQYF
clone_size: -; j_call: TRBJ2-7; cdr3_length: 14; d_call: TRBD1; v_call: TRBV5-3; cdr3_nt: TGTGCCAGAAGCTTTGAGGGACAGGGGTGCGAGCAGTACTTC; cdr3_aa: CARSFEGQGCEQYF
clone_size: -; j_call: TRBJ2-2; cdr3_length: 15; d_call: -; v_call: TRBV2; cdr3_nt: TGTGCCAGCACTATGGAGGCGGCGAACACCGGGGAGCTGTTTTTT; cdr3_aa: CASTMEAANTGELFF
clone_size: -; j_call: TRBJ1-2; cdr3_length: 14; d_call: -; v_call: TRBV5-4; cdr3_nt: TGTGCCAGCAGCCCGGGCGGGGGGTTCTATGGCTACACCTTC; cdr3_aa: CASSPGGGFYGYTF
clone_size: once; j_call: TRBJ2-6; cdr3_length: 15; d_call: -; v_call: TRBV28; cdr3_nt: TGTGCCAGCAGTTTATCCGGGACTGGGGCCAACGTCCTGACTTTC; cdr3_aa: CASSLSGTGANVLTF
clone_size: -; j_call: TRBJ1-5; cdr3_length: 14; d_call: -; v_call: TRBV2; cdr3_nt: TGTGCCAGCAGTGAAATGGCAAGCAATCAGCCCCAGCATTTT; cdr3_aa: CASSEMASNQPQHF
clone_size: -; j_call: TRBJ2-2; cdr3_length: 12; d_call: TRBD2; v_call: TRBV6-7; cdr3_nt: TGTGCCAGCGGCGGGGGGACCGGGGAGCTGTTTTTT; cdr3_aa: CASGGGTGELFF
clone_size: -; j_call: TRBJ2-1; cdr3_length: 15; d_call: -; v_call: TRBV27; cdr3_nt: TGTGCCAGCAGTTTAGTCCCGAGCTCCTACAATGAGCAGTTCTTC; cdr3_aa: CASSLVPSSYNEQFF
clone_size: -; j_call: TRBJ2-1; cdr3_length: 13; d_call: -; v_call: TRBV28; cdr3_nt: TGTGCCAGCACCCTAGCTGTTGCCGGAGAGCAGTTCTTC; cdr3_aa: CASTLAVAGEQFF
clone_size: -; j_call: TRBJ1-4; cdr3_length: 13; d_call: -; v_call: TRBV5-5; cdr3_nt: TGTGCCAGCAGCCCTGCAACTAATGAAAAACTGTTTTTT; cdr3_aa: CASSPATNEKLFF
clone_size: few; j_call: TRBJ1-4; cdr3_length: 14; d_call: TRBD1; v_call: TRBV5-4; cdr3_nt: TGTGCCAGCAGCCCCCGGGACAGCCAGGATATGATGTTTTTT; cdr3_aa: CASSPRDSQDMMFF
clone_size: -; j_call: TRBJ1-4; cdr3_length: 14; d_call: TRBD1; v_call: TRBV6-5; cdr3_nt: TGTGCCAGCAGAGCAGGGGGCTCAGGGGAAAAACTGTTTTTT; cdr3_aa: CASRAGGSGEKLFF
clone_size: -; j_call: TRBJ1-5; cdr3_length: 15; d_call: -; v_call: TRBV28; cdr3_nt: TGTGCCAGCAGTTTATGGACAGGAACGAATCAGCCCCAGCATTTT; cdr3_aa: CASSLWTGTNQPQHF
clone_size: -; j_call: TRBJ1-6; cdr3_length: 18; d_call: -; v_call: TRBV5-1; cdr3_nt: TGCGCCAGCAGCTTAAACCCCCAGGTTATGATAAGCAATTCACCCCTCCACTTT; cdr3_aa: CASSLNPQVMISNSPLHF
clone_size: -; j_call: TRBJ2-7; cdr3_length: 15; d_call: TRBD2; v_call: TRBV25-1; cdr3_nt: TGTGCCAGCAGGGGGAGGACTAGCGGGAATTACGAGCAGTACTTC; cdr3_aa: CASRGRTSGNYEQYF
clone_size: once; j_call: TRBJ2-3; cdr3_length: 13; d_call: TRBD1; v_call: TRBV29-1; cdr3_nt: TGCAGCGGGGCAGGGGGCAAAACAGATACGCAGTATTTT; cdr3_aa: CSGAGGKTDTQYF
clone_size: -; j_call: TRBJ2-3; cdr3_length: 15; d_call: -; v_call: TRBV7-2; cdr3_nt: TGTGCCAGCAGCTTAGCCCAGCGGGTGGTAGATACGCAGTATTTT; cdr3_aa: CASSLAQRVVDTQYF
clone_size: -; j_call: TRBJ2-3; cdr3_length: 14; d_call: -; v_call: TRBV4-1; cdr3_nt: TGCGCCAGCAGCCACCGACAGGACACAGATACGCAGTATTTT; cdr3_aa: CASSHRQDTDTQYF
clone_size: -; j_call: TRBJ1-4; cdr3_length: 14; d_call: -; v_call: TRBV18; cdr3_nt: TGTGCCAGCTCACCTAAGGACAGTGCTGAAAAACTGTTTTTT; cdr3_aa: CASSPKDSAEKLFF
clone_size: -; j_call: TRBJ2-7; cdr3_length: 16; d_call: TRBD1; v_call: TRBV19; cdr3_nt: TGTGCCAGTAGTACCGGGACAGGGGCTAGTAAGTACGAGCAGTACTTC; cdr3_aa: CASSTGTGASKYEQYF
clone_size: -; j_call: TRBJ1-5; cdr3_length: 18; d_call: TRBD1; v_call: TRBV27; cdr3_nt: TGTGCCAGCAGTCCTGGGACAGACGTCTTGGCTAGCAATCAGCCCCAGCATTTT; cdr3_aa: CASSPGTDVLASNQPQHF
clone_size: -; j_call: TRBJ2-5; cdr3_length: 16; d_call: -; v_call: TRBV7-6; cdr3_nt: TGTGCCAGCAGCCCAATTTATAGAGCCGGCCAAGAGACCCAGTACTTC; cdr3_aa: CASSPIYRAGQETQYF
clone_size: few; j_call: TRBJ2-7; cdr3_length: 12; d_call: -; v_call: TRBV2; cdr3_nt: TGTGCCAGCAGGAGGGACAATCAAGAGCAGTACTTC; cdr3_aa: CASRRDNQEQYF
clone_size: -; j_call: TRBJ2-1; cdr3_length: 17; d_call: TRBD1; v_call: TRBV7-3; cdr3_nt: TGTGCCAGCAGCTCTAAATCCGGGACAGCGAAGAGGGATGAGCAGTTCTTC; cdr3_aa: CASSSKSGTAKRDEQFF
clone_size: -; j_call: TRBJ1-1; cdr3_length: 15; d_call: -; v_call: TRBV27; cdr3_nt: TGTGCCAGCAGTTGGGCGGGGGCTGGGAACACTGAAGCTTTCTTT; cdr3_aa: CASSWAGAGNTEAFF
clone_size: -; j_call: TRBJ1-1; cdr3_length: 14; d_call: TRBD1; v_call: TRBV19; cdr3_nt: TGTGCCAGTAGGGGGACAGGGCGGGACACTGAAGCTTTCTTT; cdr3_aa: CASRGTGRDTEAFF
clone_size: -; j_call: TRBJ1-6; cdr3_length: 15; d_call: -; v_call: TRBV2; cdr3_nt: TGTGCCAGCAGTGAGGAAGCAGGGATAAATTCACCCCTCCACTTT; cdr3_aa: CASSEEAGINSPLHF
clone_size: -; j_call: TRBJ1-1; cdr3_length: 12; d_call: -; v_call: TRBV30; cdr3_nt: TGTGCCTGGATGCGGCTAAGGACTGAAGCTTTCTTT; cdr3_aa: CAWMRLRTEAFF
clone_size: -; j_call: TRBJ1-1; cdr3_length: 12; d_call: TRBD1; v_call: TRBV29-1; cdr3_nt: TGCAGCGTATCGGACAGGTCCCTTGAAGCTTTCTTT; cdr3_aa: CSVSDRSLEAFF
clone_size: -; j_call: TRBJ1-6; cdr3_length: 15; d_call: TRBD1; v_call: TRBV5-5; cdr3_nt: TGTGCCAGCAGCATCGGGACAGCCACTAATTCACCCCTCCACTTT; cdr3_aa: CASSIGTATNSPLHF
clone_size: -; j_call: TRBJ2-3; cdr3_length: 16; d_call: TRBD2; v_call: TRBV5-1; cdr3_nt: TGCGCCAGCAGTCCGTTACTAGCGGGAGCCGGAGATACGCAGTATTTT; cdr3_aa: CASSPLLAGAGDTQYF
clone_size: -; j_call: TRBJ2-5; cdr3_length: 16; d_call: TRBD2; v_call: TRBV4-1; cdr3_nt: TGCGCCAGCAGCCCCCCGGGACTAGCGGGAGGAGAGACCCAGTACTTC; cdr3_aa: CASSPPGLAGGETQYF
clone_size: -; j_call: TRBJ2-1; cdr3_length: 15; d_call: TRBD1; v_call: TRBV19; cdr3_nt: TGTGCCAGCCACACTCAAGGGACAGGTCTAGGTGAGCAGTTCTTC; cdr3_aa: CASHTQGTGLGEQFF
clone_size: once; j_call: TRBJ1-5; cdr3_length: 16; d_call: -; v_call: TRBV7-2; cdr3_nt: TGTGCCAGCAGCTTAGATCGGCAGGGGATGGGTCAGCCCCAGCATTTT; cdr3_aa: CASSLDRQGMGQPQHF
clone_size: once; j_call: TRBJ2-3; cdr3_length: 18; d_call: -; v_call: TRBV7-2; cdr3_nt: TGTGCCAGCAGCTTAGCCGAGCTCAGCGGACTCCTCGGGTATACGCAGTATTTT; cdr3_aa: CASSLAELSGLLGYTQYF
clone_size: -; j_call: TRBJ2-7; cdr3_length: 16; d_call: TRBD2; v_call: TRBV7-2; cdr3_nt: TGTGCCAGCAGCTTAGTCTCCAGCGGGAGCTCCTACGAGCAGTACTTC; cdr3_aa: CASSLVSSGSSYEQYF
clone_size: -; j_call: TRBJ1-5; cdr3_length: 12; d_call: -; v_call: TRBV19; cdr3_nt: TGTGCCAGCACAGGTAGGGATCAGCCCCAGCATTTT; cdr3_aa: CASTGRDQPQHF
clone_size: once; j_call: TRBJ1-1; cdr3_length: 15; d_call: -; v_call: TRBV5-5; cdr3_nt: TGTGCCAGCAGCTTGCTTAGTGACATGGGCACTGAAGCTTTCTTT; cdr3_aa: CASSLLSDMGTEAFF
clone_size: -; j_call: TRBJ1-5; cdr3_length: 13; d_call: -; v_call: TRBV30; cdr3_nt: TGTGCCTGGAGGTCAGGGGTAGGTCAGCCCCAGCATTTT; cdr3_aa: CAWRSGVGQPQHF
clone_size: -; j_call: TRBJ2-6; cdr3_length: 19; d_call: -; v_call: TRBV5-1; cdr3_nt: TGCGCCAGCAGCTCGGGGGTGCCAGGAGCCGGCGCTGGGGCCAACGTCCTGACTTTC; cdr3_aa: CASSSGVPGAGAGANVLTF
clone_size: -; j_call: TRBJ1-5; cdr3_length: 16; d_call: TRBD1; v_call: TRBV15; cdr3_nt: TGTGCCACCAGCAGAGGCCCAGGGGGTGGCAATCAGCCCCAGCATTTT; cdr3_aa: CATSRGPGGGNQPQHF
clone_size: -; j_call: TRBJ2-7; cdr3_length: 15; d_call: TRBD1; v_call: TRBV19; cdr3_nt: TGTGCCAGTAGTATATCCGGGACAGGGGCCTACGAGCAGTACTTC; cdr3_aa: CASSISGTGAYEQYF
clone_size: medium-sized; j_call: TRBJ2-3; cdr3_length: 16; d_call: TRBD2; v_call: TRBV24-1; cdr3_nt: TGTGCCACCAGTGACTCGCGGGAGTGGGGTGGGGATACGCAGTATTTT; cdr3_aa: CATSDSREWGGDTQYF
clone_size: -; j_call: TRBJ1-4; cdr3_length: 14; d_call: -; v_call: TRBV30; cdr3_nt: TGTGCCTGGAGTGTACAGGGAGTAAATGAAAAACTGTTTTTT; cdr3_aa: CAWSVQGVNEKLFF
clone_size: -; j_call: TRBJ2-7; cdr3_length: 15; d_call: TRBD2; v_call: TRBV5-1; cdr3_nt: TGCGCCAGCAGCCTTTCCTCGGGGAGGGCGACCGAGCAGTACTTC; cdr3_aa: CASSLSSGRATEQYF
clone_size: -; j_call: TRBJ2-2; cdr3_length: 15; d_call: TRBD1; v_call: TRBV6-4; cdr3_nt: TGTGCCAGCAGTGCCACAGGGGCTAACACCGGGGAGCTGTTTTTT; cdr3_aa: CASSATGANTGELFF
clone_size: -; j_call: TRBJ2-1; cdr3_length: 20; d_call: -; v_call: TRBV28; cdr3_nt: TGTGCCAGCAGTTTATCCCCAGGGGGCGGGAGCGGGAGGCCTTATAATGAGCAGTTCTTC; cdr3_aa: CASSLSPGGGSGRPYNEQFF
clone_size: -; j_call: TRBJ1-2; cdr3_length: 16; d_call: -; v_call: TRBV21-1; cdr3_nt: TGTGCCAGCAGCAAATACCGACTACTTAATGGAGATGGCTACACCTTC; cdr3_aa: CASSKYRLLNGDGYTF
clone_size: -; j_call: TRBJ2-3; cdr3_length: 17; d_call: TRBD2; v_call: TRBV6-1; cdr3_nt: TGTGCCAGCAGTGAATACATAGCGGGAGGACACACAGATACGCAGTATTTT; cdr3_aa: CASSEYIAGGHTDTQYF